The TCR beta chain described here comes from a study of control samples from healthy donors and cancer patients. There are 12 residues in the CDR3. Germline CDR1 and CDR2: SNHLY and FYNNEI. Trimming removed 10 bases at V and 3 bases at J, with 13 bases between. Produced via immunoSEQ multiplex PCR; TCRdb's table is partial and in-frame only. The sample shows 100,000 to 150,000 clones, about nine tenths of them seen only once. Sequenced input: blood. This chain links TRBV2 with TRBJ2-7; the D call may be TRBD1 or TRBD2 (5 bases each). This sequence was found in a man between 40 and 49 years old in good health. The chain's CDR3 is CATQGRSYEQYF. The CDR3 region has the DNA TGTGCCACCCAGGGACGGAGCTACGAGCAGTACTTC.